These 15 T cell receptor beta chains came from one sample sequenced in a study of STAT5B mutations in CD4+ large granular lymphocyte leukemia. Sequencing was performed with immunoSEQ multiplex PCR; in TCRdb, only in-frame clones are kept and a portion is missing. The sample consists of 25,000 to 35,000 clones, 74% of them appearing once. The sequenced sample was CD4+ T cells from blood buffy coats. Every receptor here comes from a human donor in good health.

The V and J genes are TRBV27 and TRBJ2-1, with D unclear. The germline V gene has CDR1 MNHEY and CDR2 SMNVEV (reference sequence). V gave up 8 bases and J gave up 8 bases, with 19 bases separating them. The CDR3 spans 14 residues. In DNA form, the CDR3 reads TGTGCCAGCGGACGCGGCAGGCTGGGCGATGAGCAGTTCTTC. Protein sequence: CASGRGRLGDEQFF.

This clone was seen once. The chain uses TRBV10-1 and TRBJ2-3; a possible D gene is TRBD1 (5 bases). Germline V gives CDR1 WNHNN, CDR2 SYGVQD (reference sequence). The length of the CDR3 is 14 residues. The ends were cut back, 4 bases at V and 4 bases at J, with 12 bases in the middle. CDR3 bases: TGCGCCAGCAGTGCCCTGGTAGGGGCAGATACGCAGTATTTT. It yields the protein CASSALVGADTQYF.

This sequence joins TRBV5-1 and TRBJ1-6; the match to TRBD1 covers 7 bases. Germline V lookup: CDR1 SGHRS, CDR2 YFSETQ. The CDR3 runs to 16 residues. V lost 0 bases to trimming and J lost 9 bases; unmatched junction nucleotides: 9. CDR3 nucleotides: TGCGCCAGCAGCTTGGCCGGGACAGTTTTTGGTTCACCCCTCCACTTT. Translating gives CASSLAGTVFGSPLHF.

V and J are TRBV7-9 and TRBJ1-3; unclear D gene. The CDR3 has 17 amino acids. The V gene lost 6 bases and the J gene lost 0 bases, with 18 bases spanning the gap. Germline lookup yields CDR1 SEHNR and CDR2 FQNEAQ (reference sequence). The CDR3 DNA reads as TGTGCCAGCAGTGCATTGGGCGGACGGAACTCTGGAAACACCATATATTTT. It translates to CASSALGGRNSGNTIYF.

The gene calls are TRBV7-7 and TRBJ1-1; no clear D. Trimming pared 1 base from V and 0 bases from J, leaving 3 bases between. CDR1 SSHAT and CDR2 FNYEAQ come from the germline V gene (reference sequence). This CDR3 contains 13 residues. Here the CDR3 reads CASSLDLNTEAFF. The DNA of the CDR3 is TGTGCCAGCAGCTTAGATCTGAACACTGAAGCTTTCTTT. Full variable domain (outside the CDR3, taken from reference TRBV7-7 and TRBJ1-1): GAGVSQSPRYKVTKRGQDVTLRCDPISSHATLYWYQQALGQGPEFLTYFNYEAQPDKSGLPSDRFSAERPEGSISTLTIQRTEQRDSAMYRCASSLDLNTEAFFGQGTRLTVV.

CDR3: CSVEGLGSGGTDTQYF. CDR3 bases: TGCAGCGTTGAAGGGTTGGGTAGCGGGGGCACAGATACGCAGTATTTT. V is TRBV29-1 and J is TRBJ2-3, with 8 bases fitting TRBD2. CDR3 length: 16 amino acids. The junction had 7 bases not matched to a gene; V was cut back by 1 base and J by 1 base. Germline CDR1 SQVTM, CDR2 ANQGSEA.

The CDR3 here is CASNQGLAGGPYNEQFF. The CDR3 region has the DNA TGTGCCAGTAACCAGGGACTAGCGGGAGGGCCCTACAATGAGCAGTTCTTC. The chain is built from TRBV19 and TRBJ2-1, with 16 bases that match TRBD2. CDR1 and CDR2 from the germline V gene are LNHDA and SQIVND (reference sequence). This CDR3 region has 17 residues. V shed 7 bases, J shed 2 bases, and the junction held 5 bases outside the gene matches.

This clone was counted a single time. The CDR3 coding sequence is TGCGCCAGCAGCTTGGGACTAGCGGGCTCCTACAATGAGCAGTTCTTC. Its translation is CASSLGLAGSYNEQFF. V is TRBV5-1 and J is TRBJ2-1, with 10 bases fitting TRBD2. Per germline, CDR1 SGHRS and CDR2 YFSETQ. The CDR3 length is 16 residues. V was clipped by 0 bases and J by 0 bases; unmatched bases: 0.

The chain employs TRBV7-2 and TRBJ1-4, with 7 bases that match TRBD1. The CDR3 length is 16 residues. Germline V lookup: CDR1 SGHTA, CDR2 FQGNSA. The V gene end was trimmed by 1 base and the J gene end by 8 bases; junction bases not matched to a gene: 10. CDR3 residues: CASSLGGTAGQEKLFF. The CDR3 region has the DNA TGTGCCAGCAGCTTAGGGGGGACAGCCGGGCAGGAAAAACTGTTTTTT.

The chain combines TRBV10-3 with TRBJ1-2; D unclear. The V end lost 2 bases, the J end lost 6 bases, and 13 bases lay between the germline ends. CDR3 size: 14 residues. Looked up from germline, CDR1 is ENHRY and CDR2 is SYGVKD. The CDR3 here is CAISEPTRRDGYTF. CDR3 coding DNA: TGTGCCATCAGTGAGCCGACTCGCAGAGATGGCTACACCTTC.

The V gene is TRBV18, the J gene TRBJ1-3; D gene ambiguous. The CDR3 totals 15 residues. Germline loops: CDR1 KGHSH, CDR2 LQKENI. The V and J ends lost 5 bases and 0 bases respectively, with 11 bases between them. This CDR3 reads CASSTTALSGNTIYF. The CDR3 bases are TGTGCCAGCTCAACGACGGCACTCTCTGGAAACACCATATATTTT.

The chain has TRBV20-1 and TRBJ2-7; 7 bases align to TRBD1. This CDR3 comprises 11 residues. Losses at the gene ends were 5 bases for V and 3 bases for J; bases not matched to a gene: 1. Per the germline V gene, CDR1 is DFQATT and CDR2 is SNEGSKA (reference sequence). The CDR3 nucleotides read TGCAGTGCTGGGGACAGCTACGAGCAGTACTTC. Translated: CSAGDSYEQYF.

The chain employs TRBV6-4 and TRBJ1-2; D is unclear. V dropped 6 bases and J dropped 2 bases, with 10 bases sitting between them. The CDR3 length is 13 residues. Germline V gene lookup returns CDR1 MRHNA and CDR2 SNTAGT. CDR3 sequence: CASRAPGNYGYTF. The CDR3 coding sequence is TGTGCCAGCAGGGCACCAGGCAACTATGGCTACACCTTC.

The chain carries TRBV7-8 and TRBJ2-7; D may match TRBD1 or TRBD2 (5 bases each). Per the germline V gene, CDR1 is SGHVS and CDR2 is FQNEAQ. The CDR3 consists of 14 residues. Trimming cost V 3 bases and J 6 bases, with 15 bases left between them. The CDR3 DNA sequence: TGTGCCAGCAGCTTTAGGGACGGTCCCTCCGAGCAGTACTTC. It yields the protein CASSFRDGPSEQYF.

This chain joins TRBV19 and TRBJ2-3; D may be TRBD1 or TRBD2 (6 bases each). This CDR3 comprises 15 residues. Germline CDR1 is LNHDA and CDR2 is SQIVND (reference sequence). The V end was cut by 3 bases, the J end by 6 bases, with 16 bases between. This CDR3 is CASSMGSVGGDTQYF. CDR3 coding DNA: TGTGCCAGTAGTATGGGTTCAGTAGGGGGGGATACGCAGTATTTT.